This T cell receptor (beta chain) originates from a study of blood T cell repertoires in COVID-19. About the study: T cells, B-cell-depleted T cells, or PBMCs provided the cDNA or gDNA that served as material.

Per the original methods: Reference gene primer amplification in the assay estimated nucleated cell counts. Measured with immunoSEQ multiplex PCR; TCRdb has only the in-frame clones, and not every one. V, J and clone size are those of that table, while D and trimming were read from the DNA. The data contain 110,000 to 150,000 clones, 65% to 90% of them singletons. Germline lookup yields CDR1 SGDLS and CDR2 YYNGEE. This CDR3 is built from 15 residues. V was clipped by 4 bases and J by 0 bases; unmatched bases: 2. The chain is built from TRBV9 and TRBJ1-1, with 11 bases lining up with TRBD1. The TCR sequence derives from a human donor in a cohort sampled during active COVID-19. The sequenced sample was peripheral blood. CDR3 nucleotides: TGTGCCAGCAGCCGGACAGGGGGCTTGAACACTGAAGCTTTCTTT. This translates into CASSRTGGLNTEAFF.